This is a list of T cell receptor beta chains from one sample in a study of metastatic and nonmetastatic thyroid tumors. TCRdb re-clonotyped the PCR reads via MiXCR. This table has about 43,000 clones, around 2.9% appearing once. Sequencing was done on a sample of blood. The receptors stem from a female donor with papillary thyroid cancer or a benign thyroid nodule (not recorded which). Some clones in this sample may be carry-over from other donors' samples. The CDR3 runs from the conserved cysteine through the conserved F or W. The D gene is left open where the match is weak. Clone size is not always given. Where it is, it says once, few, many or a class for expanded clones.

v_call	d_call	clone_size	j_call	cdr3_aa	cdr3_nt
TRBV3-1	.	many	TRBJ1-2	CASTLGRGYTF	TGTGCCAGCACACTGGGTAGGGGCTACACCTTC
TRBV6-1	TRBD2	many	TRBJ2-2	CASTPRLAANTGELFF	TGTGCCAGCACCCCGCGACTAGCGGCGAACACCGGGGAGCTGTTTTTT
TRBV27	.	medium-sized	TRBJ2-3	CASSLSPPGFQTHTDTQYF	TGTGCCAGCAGTTTATCCCCCCCCGGATTCCAAACCCACACAGATACGCAGTATTTT
TRBV6-1	.	.	TRBJ1-1	CASSLTGKGRGEAFF	TGTGCCAGCAGTCTGACAGGTAAGGGACGTGGTGAAGCTTTCTTT
TRBV6-2/TRBV6-3	.	.	TRBJ2-5	CASRTIGVETQYF	TGTGCCAGCAGAACAATAGGTGTTGAGACCCAGTACTTC
TRBV6-1	.	.	TRBJ1-2	CASSEGSEGINGYTF	TGTGCCAGCAGTGAAGGCAGCGAGGGTATCAATGGCTACACCTTC
TRBV6-4	TRBD2	few	TRBJ2-3	CASTSGTSGDTQYF	TGTGCCAGCACATCCGGGACTAGCGGAGATACGCAGTATTTT
TRBV2	TRBD1	.	TRBJ1-5	CASSRGQRLNQPQHF	TGTGCCAGCAGCCGGGGACAGCGACTCAATCAGCCCCAGCATTTT
TRBV12-3/TRBV12-4	TRBD2	many	TRBJ2-1	CASSSNRGLAGEYEQFF	TGTGCCAGCAGTTCAAACCGGGGACTAGCGGGAGAATATGAGCAGTTCTTC
TRBV19	TRBD2	many	TRBJ2-1	CASRRLADYNEQFF	TGTGCCAGTAGGCGACTAGCAGACTACAATGAGCAGTTCTTC
TRBV6-1	TRBD2	many	TRBJ2-7	CASSQTSGSSYEQYF	TGTGCCAGCAGCCAGACTAGCGGGAGCTCCTACGAGCAGTACTTC
TRBV30	.	medium-sized	TRBJ1-2	CASWFRGYTF	TGTGCCTCATGGTTTCGTGGCTACACCTTC
TRBV20-1	.	medium-sized	TRBJ2-3	CSATLAHQTDTQYF	TGCAGTGCGACCCTAGCCCACCAAACAGATACGCAGTATTTT
TRBV11-2	.	many	TRBJ2-5	CASSRGARGETQYF	TGTGCCAGCAGCCGAGGGGCTAGGGGAGAGACCCAGTACTTC
TRBV12-3/TRBV12-4	TRBD2	.	TRBJ2-1	CASSMRTSGGNEQFF	TGTGCCAGCAGCATGAGGACTAGCGGGGGCAATGAGCAGTTCTTC
TRBV2	.	many	TRBJ2-7	CASSESPVRGSYEQYF	TGTGCCAGCAGTGAATCGCCCGTTCGGGGCTCCTACGAGCAGTACTTC
TRBV2	TRBD2	many	TRBJ2-7	CASMGTSGSEQYF	TGTGCCAGCATGGGGACTAGCGGGAGCGAGCAGTACTTC
TRBV19	.	few	TRBJ2-1	CASSISPSSYNEQFF	TGTGCCAGTAGTATTAGCCCGAGCTCCTACAATGAGCAGTTCTTC
TRBV12-3/TRBV12-4	TRBD2	many	TRBJ2-3	CASSGILAFDDTQYF	TGTGCCAGCAGCGGCATACTAGCGTTTGATGATACGCAGTATTTT
TRBV28	.	many	TRBJ2-7	CASSPPNSAYEQYF	TGTGCCAGCAGCCCCCCCAACTCAGCCTACGAGCAGTACTTC
TRBV6-4	TRBD2	many	TRBJ2-7	CASSDEAGGAYEQYF	TGTGCCAGCAGTGATGAAGCGGGAGGAGCCTACGAGCAGTACTTC
TRBV24-1	TRBD1	.	TRBJ1-5	CATSSTGSSQPQHF	TGTGCCACGTCTTCGACAGGGTCAAGTCAGCCCCAGCATTTT
TRBV19	.	.	TRBJ2-1	CASSTLARGVGEQFF	TGTGCCAGTAGTACTCTAGCGCGAGGGGTGGGTGAGCAGTTCTTC
TRBV30	.	many	TRBJ1-1	CAWSVIPVNTEAFF	TGTGCCTGGAGTGTAATCCCGGTGAACACTGAAGCTTTCTTT
TRBV30	.	.	TRBJ1-5	CAWSRQLDQPQHF	TGTGCCTGGAGTCGACAACTGGATCAGCCCCAGCATTTT
TRBV19	.	.	TRBJ2-7	CASSILGGYEQYF	TGTGCCAGTAGTATCTTAGGTGGGTACGAGCAGTACTTC
TRBV12-3/TRBV12-4	.	many	TRBJ1-6	CASSLVLGQSSYNSPLHF	TGTGCCAGCAGTTTAGTCCTCGGACAGAGCTCCTATAATTCACCCCTCCACTTT
TRBV4-1	TRBD1	medium-sized	TRBJ2-7	CASSQPTGNYEQYF	TGCGCCAGCAGCCAACCGACAGGGAACTACGAGCAGTACTTC
TRBV19	.	.	TRBJ2-3	CASAWSRGRGTDTQYF	TGTGCCAGTGCGTGGTCCCGTGGGCGAGGCACAGATACGCAGTATTTT
TRBV20-1	TRBD2	.	TRBJ2-5	CSARVPAGLQETQYF	TGCAGTGCTAGAGTACCAGCGGGGTTACAAGAGACCCAGTACTTC
TRBV6-1	.	.	TRBJ1-1	CASSERENTEAFF	TGTGCCAGCAGTGAACGGGAAAACACTGAAGCTTTCTTT
TRBV20-1	.	.	TRBJ1-2	CSARGEHPNYGYTF	TGCAGTGCTAGAGGGGAACACCCGAACTATGGCTACACCTTC
TRBV6-1	TRBD2	many	TRBJ2-5	CASSSRSGREGETQYF	TGTGCCAGCAGTTCCCGAAGCGGGAGGGAAGGGGAGACCCAGTACTTC
TRBV6-1	TRBD2	.	TRBJ2-1	CASSRTSGTDNEQFF	TGTGCCAGCAGCCGCACTAGCGGAACCGACAATGAGCAGTTCTTC
TRBV7-9	.	many	TRBJ2-3	CASSPYDGSSQYF	TGTGCCAGCAGCCCCTACGACGGGTCTTCACAGTATTTT
TRBV5-1	TRBD1	few	TRBJ2-7	CASSFSTGTYEQYF	TGCGCCAGCAGCTTCTCGACAGGGACCTACGAGCAGTACTTC
TRBV28	.	few	TRBJ1-5	CASSFQGWGRPYQPQHF	TGTGCCAGCAGTTTCCAAGGTTGGGGACGGCCCTATCAGCCCCAGCATTTT
TRBV6-1	TRBD1	.	TRBJ1-2	CASRPGQDIYGYTF	TGTGCCAGCAGGCCGGGACAGGATATATATGGCTACACCTTC
TRBV7-9	.	few	TRBJ2-7	CASSAAGSGAYEQYF	TGTGCCAGCAGCGCCGCCGGGTCTGGGGCCTACGAGCAGTACTTC
TRBV6-1	.	many	TRBJ2-1	CASSYAETVNEQFF	TGTGCCAGCAGTTACGCAGAGACAGTCAATGAGCAGTTCTTC
TRBV2	.	many	TRBJ2-7	CASSPTGGGYEQYF	TGTGCCAGCAGCCCGACAGGTGGAGGCTACGAGCAGTACTTC
TRBV24-1	.	.	TRBJ1-5	CATSRPGVRSQPQHF	TGTGCCACCAGCCGGCCCGGGGTCAGGTCCCAGCCCCAGCATTTT
TRBV11-2	.	many	TRBJ1-1	CASSLEGSVDTEAFF	TGTGCCAGCAGCTTAGAGGGTAGCGTCGACACTGAAGCTTTCTTT
TRBV12-3/TRBV12-4	.	many	TRBJ2-3	CASSSTGLTDTQYF	TGTGCCAGCAGTTCAACAGGGCTCACAGATACGCAGTATTTT
TRBV7-6	.	.	TRBJ1-5	CASSFGDYQPQHF	TGTGCCAGCAGCTTTGGGGATTATCAGCCCCAGCATTTT
TRBV9	TRBD2	.	TRBJ2-1	CASSGRTSGRGSYNEQFF	TGCGCCAGCAGCGGACGGACTAGCGGGAGAGGGTCCTACAATGAGCAGTTCTTC
TRBV6-2/TRBV6-3	.	many	TRBJ2-7	CAISTGREQYF	TGTGCCATAAGTACGGGAAGGGAGCAGTACTTC
TRBV12-3/TRBV12-4	TRBD2	few	TRBJ2-7	CASSGGLAGTYGQYF	TGTGCCAGCAGTGGGGGACTAGCGGGAACCTACGGGCAGTACTTC
TRBV30	TRBD1	many	TRBJ2-1	CAWSWTGTGDNEQFF	TGTGCCTGGAGTTGGACTGGGACAGGGGACAATGAGCAGTTCTTC
TRBV3-1	.	many	TRBJ1-2	CASSQVQTNYGYTF	TGTGCCAGCAGCCAAGTGCAGACTAACTATGGCTACACCTTC
TRBV7-3	TRBD2	few	TRBJ2-3	CASSLGTSGMGNTQYF	TGTGCCAGCAGCTTAGGGACTAGCGGGATGGGGAATACGCAGTATTTT
TRBV30	TRBD2	many	TRBJ2-6	CAWSVRGGRANVLTF	TGTGCCTGGAGTGTTCGGGGGGGTAGGGCCAACGTCCTGACTTTC
TRBV7-9	.	many	TRBJ2-3	CASSLAGVSTDTQYF	TGTGCCAGCAGCTTAGCGGGGGTTAGCACAGATACGCAGTATTTT